The clone carrying this T cell receptor (beta chain) has only a few counts. This sample was included in a study of blood T cell repertoires in COVID-19. Germline loops: CDR1 LNHDA, CDR2 SQIVND (reference sequence). This CDR3 is built from 13 residues. V shed 1 base and J shed 1 base, with 4 bases lying between them. Clones were sequenced by immunoSEQ multiplex PCR, and TCRdb holds only the in-frame ones, with some missing. The table includes 150,000 to 200,000 clones, roughly 83% detected once. The sequence was collected from a woman older than 75 with active or convalescent COVID-19. Sequenced material: peripheral blood. V gene TRBV19 combines with J gene TRBJ1-1, with D hard to call. This CDR3 is CASSIARNTEAFF. In nucleotides, the CDR3 is TGTGCCAGTAGTATAGCGAGGAACACTGAAGCTTTCTTT.